Described below is a single TCR beta chain sequence and its context. Per the original methods: By means of reference gene primer amplification, nucleated cell counts were estimated. Sequenced by immunoSEQ multiplex PCR; TCRdb stores in-frame clones only, minus some. The V and J calls and the clone size are those of that table, but D and trimming were determined from the DNA. The table shows about 110,000 clones, with 70% to 90% occurring only once. There are 14 residues in the CDR3. Trimming removed 5 bases from V and 1 base from J, with 11 bases in between. In germline, CDR1 is MNHEY, CDR2 SMNVEV (reference sequence). This sample stems from a study of blood T cell repertoires in COVID-19. Looking at the study overall: Spain, Italy and the United States supplied samples that represented acute and convalescent COVID-19. Sources were T cells, B-cell-depleted T cells, or PBMCs; the material itself was cDNA or gDNA.

V usage is TRBV27 and J usage is TRBJ1-1; a possible D gene is TRBD1 (5 bases). This receptor was obtained from a woman in her fifties or sixties with acute or convalescent COVID-19. Sequencing was carried out using peripheral blood. CDR3 coding DNA: TGTGCCAGCAGTGCGAGACAGAGGAACACTGAAGCTTTCTTT. Its protein product is CASSARQRNTEAFF.